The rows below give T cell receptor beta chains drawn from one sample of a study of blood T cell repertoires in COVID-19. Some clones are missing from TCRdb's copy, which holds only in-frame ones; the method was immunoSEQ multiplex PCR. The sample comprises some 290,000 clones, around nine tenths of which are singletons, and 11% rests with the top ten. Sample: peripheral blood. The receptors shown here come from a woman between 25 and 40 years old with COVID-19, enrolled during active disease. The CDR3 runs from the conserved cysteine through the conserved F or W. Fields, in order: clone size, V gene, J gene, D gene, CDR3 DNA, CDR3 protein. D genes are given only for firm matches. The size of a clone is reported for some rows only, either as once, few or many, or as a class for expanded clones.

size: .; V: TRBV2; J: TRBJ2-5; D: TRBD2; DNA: TGTGCCAGCAGCGAAAGGACTAGCGGAAACCTCCGGGAGACCCAGTACTTC; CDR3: CASSERTSGNLRETQYF
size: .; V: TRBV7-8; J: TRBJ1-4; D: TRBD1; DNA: TGTGCCAGCAGCGAGGACAGGGTACCCACCGAAAAACTGTTTTTT; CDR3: CASSEDRVPTEKLFF
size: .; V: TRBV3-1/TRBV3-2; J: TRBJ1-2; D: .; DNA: TGTGCCAGCAGCCAAGAGGGCCGGACAGATAACTATGGCTACACCTTC; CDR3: CASSQEGRTDNYGYTF
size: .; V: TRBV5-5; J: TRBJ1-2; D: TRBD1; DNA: TGTGCCAGCAGCAGAACAGGGGGGGAAAACTATGGCTACACCTTC; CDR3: CASSRTGGENYGYTF
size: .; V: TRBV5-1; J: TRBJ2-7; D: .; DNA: TGCGCCAGCAGCCCGGCCGGGGATGCCTCCTACGAGCAGTACTTC; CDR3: CASSPAGDASYEQYF
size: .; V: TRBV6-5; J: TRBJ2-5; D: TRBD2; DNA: TGTGCCATGGGGACTAGCGGCCTCCACCAAGAGACCCAGTACTTC; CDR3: CAMGTSGLHQETQYF
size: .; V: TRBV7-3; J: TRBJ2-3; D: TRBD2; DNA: TGTGCCAGCAGCTCTTACGGACTAGCGGGAGTGCCAGATACGCAGTATTTT; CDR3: CASSSYGLAGVPDTQYF
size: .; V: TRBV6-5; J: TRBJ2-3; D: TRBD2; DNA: TGTGCCAGCAGTTACTGGCGGGAGGGCCGACATACGCAGTATTTT; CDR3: CASSYWREGRHTQYF
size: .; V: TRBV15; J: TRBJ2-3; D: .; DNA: TGTGCCACCAAGACAGAGAAGAGCACAGATACGCAGTATTTT; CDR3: CATKTEKSTDTQYF
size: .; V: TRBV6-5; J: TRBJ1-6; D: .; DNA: TGTGCCAGCAGTTACGACAGGAACTATAATTCACCCCTCCACTTT; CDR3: CASSYDRNYNSPLHF
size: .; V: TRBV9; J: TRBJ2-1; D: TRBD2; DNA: TGTGCCAGCCGGGGGGAGGGAACCGGTGAGCAGTTCTTC; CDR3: CASRGEGTGEQFF
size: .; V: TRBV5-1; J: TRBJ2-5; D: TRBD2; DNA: TGCGCCAGCCGAGGGACTAGCGGGATCCAAGAGACCCAGTACTTC; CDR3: CASRGTSGIQETQYF
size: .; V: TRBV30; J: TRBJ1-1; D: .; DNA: TGTGCCTGGGACCCCCCTTCGGGGGTCCCTGAAGCTTTCTTT; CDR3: CAWDPPSGVPEAFF
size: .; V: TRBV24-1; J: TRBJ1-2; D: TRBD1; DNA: TGTGCCACCAGTGTAGGGACAGGGTATGGCTACACCTTC; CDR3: CATSVGTGYGYTF
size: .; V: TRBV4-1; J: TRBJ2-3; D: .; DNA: TGCGCCAGCAGCCAAGATGGCGGGATGGATACGCAGTATTTT; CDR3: CASSQDGGMDTQYF
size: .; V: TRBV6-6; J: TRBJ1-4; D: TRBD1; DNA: TGTGCCAGCAGGGCCGGGACAGCGGATGAGTCAGGAAAACTGTTTTTT; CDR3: CASRAGTADESGKLFF
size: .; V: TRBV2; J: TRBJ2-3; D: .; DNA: TGTGCCAGCAGTGAAGCCGACAGCACGACAGATACGCAGTATTTT; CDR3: CASSEADSTTDTQYF
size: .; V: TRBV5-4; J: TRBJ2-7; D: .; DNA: TGTGCCAGCAGCCTCGAAGGCGGGGCAGGGTCCTACTACGAGCAGTACTTC; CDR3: CASSLEGGAGSYYEQYF
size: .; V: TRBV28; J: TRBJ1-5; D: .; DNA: TGTGCCAGCAGTTTAGATAGCTGGGATCAGCCCCAGCATTTT; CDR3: CASSLDSWDQPQHF
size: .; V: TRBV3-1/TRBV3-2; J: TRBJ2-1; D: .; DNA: TGTGCCAGCAGCCAGGCCCCTTTCCGAAGCTCCTACAATGAGCAGTTCTTC; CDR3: CASSQAPFRSSYNEQFF
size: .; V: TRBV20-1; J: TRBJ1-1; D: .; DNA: TGCAGTGCTAGTGTACAGGGGAACACTGAAGCTTTCTTT; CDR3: CSASVQGNTEAFF
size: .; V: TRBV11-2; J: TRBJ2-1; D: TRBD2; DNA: TGTGCCAGCAGTCGAGGCGGGAGTAGCTCCTACAATGAGCAGTTCTTC; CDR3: CASSRGGSSSYNEQFF
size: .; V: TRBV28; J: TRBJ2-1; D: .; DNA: TGTGCCAGCAGTGCCCTCTCCGGAGCCCCCTCCTACAATGAGCAGTTCTTC; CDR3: CASSALSGAPSYNEQFF
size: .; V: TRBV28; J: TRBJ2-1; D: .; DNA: TGTGCCAGCAGCCCAAGGGGGGCTAGCGGTTACAATGAGCAGTTCTTC; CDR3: CASSPRGASGYNEQFF
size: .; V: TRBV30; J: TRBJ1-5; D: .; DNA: TGTGCCTGGAGTGGGCAGGGTGGGCAGCCCCAGCATTTT; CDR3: CAWSGQGGQPQHF
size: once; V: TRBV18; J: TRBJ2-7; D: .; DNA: TGTGCCAGCTCACCCCCGGGAACCTACGAGCAGTACTTC; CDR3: CASSPPGTYEQYF
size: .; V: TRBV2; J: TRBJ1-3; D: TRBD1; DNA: TGTGCCAGCAGTCCATATGGACAGGGAGGAAACACCATATATTTT; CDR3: CASSPYGQGGNTIYF
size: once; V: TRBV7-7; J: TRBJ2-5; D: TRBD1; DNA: TGTGCTAGCAGCTTGGACAGGGGGAGAGAGACCCAGTACTTC; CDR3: CASSLDRGRETQYF
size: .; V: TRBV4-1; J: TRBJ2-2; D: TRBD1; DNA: TGCGCCAGCAGCCAACAACCTGGACAGGGCCACACCGGGGAGCTGTTTTTT; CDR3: CASSQQPGQGHTGELFF
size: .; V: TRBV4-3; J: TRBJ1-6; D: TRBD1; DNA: TGCGCCAGCAGCCAAATAGGACAGGGGAGGAATTCACCCCTCCACTTT; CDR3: CASSQIGQGRNSPLHF
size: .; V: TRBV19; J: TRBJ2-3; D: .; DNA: TGTGCCAGTAGTATACCTCTCGGGAAGGGGGATACAGATACGCAGTATTTT; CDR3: CASSIPLGKGDTDTQYF
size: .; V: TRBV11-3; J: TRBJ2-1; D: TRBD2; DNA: TGTGCCAGCAGCCCTACTAGCGGGAGCTACAATGAGCAGTTCTTC; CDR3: CASSPTSGSYNEQFF
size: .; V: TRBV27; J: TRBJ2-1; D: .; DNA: TGTGCCAGCAGTTTGAGGGAGCGCTACAATGAGCAGTTCTTC; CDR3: CASSLRERYNEQFF
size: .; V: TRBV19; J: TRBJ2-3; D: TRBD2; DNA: TGTGCCAGTAGTATCCCTAGCGGGAGCGGATTTACAGATACGCAGTATTTT; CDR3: CASSIPSGSGFTDTQYF
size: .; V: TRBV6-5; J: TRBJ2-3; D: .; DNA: TGTGCCAGCAGGCGCCTCACAGATACGCAGTATTTT; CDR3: CASRRLTDTQYF
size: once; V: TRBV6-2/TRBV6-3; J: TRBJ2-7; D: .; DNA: TGTGCCAGCAGTTCCCGGGACAAATACGAGCAGTACTTC; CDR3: CASSSRDKYEQYF
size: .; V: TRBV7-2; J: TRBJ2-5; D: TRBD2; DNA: TGTGCCAGCAGCTTAGCTCGGCTAGCGGTCCAAGAGACCCAGTACTTC; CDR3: CASSLARLAVQETQYF
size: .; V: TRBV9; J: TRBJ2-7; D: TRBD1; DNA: TGTGCCAGCAGCACGGGACAGGGGACTTACGAGCAGTACTTC; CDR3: CASSTGQGTYEQYF
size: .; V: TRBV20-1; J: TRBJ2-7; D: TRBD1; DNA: TGCAGTGCTAGTAGACCGGGACAGGGGTCCTACGAGCAGTACTTC; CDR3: CSASRPGQGSYEQYF
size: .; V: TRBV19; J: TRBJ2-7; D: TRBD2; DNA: TGTGCCAGTAGTATGCTAGCGGGAGGCTCCTACGAGCAGTACTTC; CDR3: CASSMLAGGSYEQYF
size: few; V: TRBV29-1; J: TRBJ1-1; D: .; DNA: TGCAGCGTTGTGGCAGGCTGGAACACTGAAGCTTTCTTT; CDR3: CSVVAGWNTEAFF
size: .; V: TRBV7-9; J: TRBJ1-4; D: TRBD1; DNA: TGTGCCAGCAGCTTGTATATCGGGACAGGCGATGAAAAACTGTTTTTT; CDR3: CASSLYIGTGDEKLFF
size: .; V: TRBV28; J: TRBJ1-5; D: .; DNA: TGTGCCAGCAGTTCGGGTCGCAATCAGCCCCAGCATTTT; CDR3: CASSSGRNQPQHF
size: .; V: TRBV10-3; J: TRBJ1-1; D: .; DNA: TGTGCCATTAACCCAGGGTCGAACACTGAAGCTTTCTTT; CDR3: CAINPGSNTEAFF
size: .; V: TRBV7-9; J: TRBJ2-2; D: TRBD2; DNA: TGTGCCAGCAGCTTAAGCCGGACTAGCGAAAGGACCGGGGAGCTGTTTTTT; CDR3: CASSLSRTSERTGELFF
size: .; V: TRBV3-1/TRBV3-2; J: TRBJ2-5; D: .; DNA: TGTGCCAGCAGCCAAGCTGGCAGGGTGGAGACCCAGTACTTC; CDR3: CASSQAGRVETQYF
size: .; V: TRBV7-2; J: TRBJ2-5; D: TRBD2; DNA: TGTGCCAGCAGCTTACTGCGGGAGAAATGGGAGACCCAGTACTTC; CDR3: CASSLLREKWETQYF
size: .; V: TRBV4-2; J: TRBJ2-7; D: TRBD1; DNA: TGTGCCAGCAGCCAACCCACTAGGGGGCTCTACGAGCAGTACTTC; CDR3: CASSQPTRGLYEQYF
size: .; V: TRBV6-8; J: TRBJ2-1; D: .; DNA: TGTGCCAGCAGCGGGAGAGGCCACAATGAGCAGTTCTTC; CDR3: CASSGRGHNEQFF
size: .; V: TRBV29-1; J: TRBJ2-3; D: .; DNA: TGCAGCGCCTGGGCACAGCCCACAGATACGCAGTATTTT; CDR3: CSAWAQPTDTQYF
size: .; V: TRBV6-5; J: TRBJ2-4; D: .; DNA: TGTGCCAGCAGTACCACAACAGTAGCCAAAAACATTCAGTACTTC; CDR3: CASSTTTVAKNIQYF
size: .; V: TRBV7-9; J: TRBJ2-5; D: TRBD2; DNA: TGTGCCAGCAGCTTAGGCGGTAGCGGGATAGAGACCCAGTACTTC; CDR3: CASSLGGSGIETQYF
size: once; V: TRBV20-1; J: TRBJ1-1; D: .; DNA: TGCAGTGCTAGAGAACAATTGGAGGCTTTCTTT; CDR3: CSAREQLEAFF
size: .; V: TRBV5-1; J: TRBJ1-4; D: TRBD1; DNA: TGCGCCAGCAGCCGACTGACAGGGGGCGACGAAAAACTGTTTTTT; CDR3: CASSRLTGGDEKLFF
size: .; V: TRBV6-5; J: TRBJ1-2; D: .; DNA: TGTGCCAGCAGTCCCGGGAGCTATGGCTACACCTTC; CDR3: CASSPGSYGYTF
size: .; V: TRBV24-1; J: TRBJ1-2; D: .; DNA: TGTGCCACCAGTGACCGCGACAGACTCTATGGCTACACCTTC; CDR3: CATSDRDRLYGYTF
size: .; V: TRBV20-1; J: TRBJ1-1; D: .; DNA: TGCAGTCCGTTCGCTGAAGCTTTCTTT; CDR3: CSPFAEAFF
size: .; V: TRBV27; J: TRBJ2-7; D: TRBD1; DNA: TGTGCCAGCAGCCCAGGGGGCTGGGAGCAGTACTTC; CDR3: CASSPGGWEQYF
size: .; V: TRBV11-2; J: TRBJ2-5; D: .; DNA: TGTGCCAGCAGTTATTACAGGCACATACAAGAGACCCAGTACTTC; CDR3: CASSYYRHIQETQYF
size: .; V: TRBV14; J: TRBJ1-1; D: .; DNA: TGTGCCAGCAGCCAGAATCGTGGGGGCTCAACTGAAGCTTTCTTT; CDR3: CASSQNRGGSTEAFF